This entry describes one T cell receptor beta chain. Its antigen is not known. Every single participant having HIV got treatment inside the United States. This specimen belongs to a study of long-term antiretroviral therapy in people with HIV. Study context: It was about a decade before the 2015 immediate-ART recommendation that the earliest samples were taken. Study outcomes and limitations: Controls showed broader CDR3 length ranges than did the HIV repertoires. Relative to transplant donor controls, diversity remained lower despite increasing after ART.

This CDR3 has 14 residues. J was trimmed by 8 bases and V by 4 bases; bases with no gene match: 4. Germline values: CDR1 SGHDT, CDR2 YYEEEE. With survey level as its setting, the immunoSEQ assay was v3.0. The protocol was immunoSEQ multiplex PCR, while the TCRdb copy is restricted to in-frame clones and leaves out a portion. The sample shows around 43,000 clones, around 93% of them seen only once. V is TRBV5-6 and J is TRBJ1-6; TRBD1 agrees at 9 bases. The clonotype comes from a man aged 30 to 39 with HIV. Source: unsorted PBMCs, taken just over 9 years after starting antiretroviral therapy. For the CDR3, the DNA is TGTGCCAGCAGCCAAGGGACAGGGTATTCACCCCTCCACTTT. It codes for CASSQGTGYSPLHF. The full variable domain, completed using reference TRBV5-6 and TRBJ1-6, is DAGVTQSPTHLIKTRGQQVTLRCSPKSGHDTVSWYQQALGQGPQFIFQYYEEEERQRGNFPDRFSGHQFPNYSSELNVNALLLGDSALYLCASSQGTGYSPLHFGNGTRLTVT.